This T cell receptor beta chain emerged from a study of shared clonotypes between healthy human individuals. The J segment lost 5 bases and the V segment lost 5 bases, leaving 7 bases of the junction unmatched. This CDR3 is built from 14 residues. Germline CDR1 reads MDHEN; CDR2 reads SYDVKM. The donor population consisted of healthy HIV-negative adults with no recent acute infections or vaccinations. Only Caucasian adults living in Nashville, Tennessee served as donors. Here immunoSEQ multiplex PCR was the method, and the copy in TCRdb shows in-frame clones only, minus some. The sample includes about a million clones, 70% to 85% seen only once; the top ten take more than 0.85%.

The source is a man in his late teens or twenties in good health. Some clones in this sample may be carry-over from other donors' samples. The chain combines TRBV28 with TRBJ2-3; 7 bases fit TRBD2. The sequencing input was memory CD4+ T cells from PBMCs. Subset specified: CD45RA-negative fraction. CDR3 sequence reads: CASSPGLVIDTQYF. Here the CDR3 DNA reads TGTGCCAGCAGTCCCGGACTAGTAATAGATACGCAGTATTTT.